This TCR beta chain is drawn from a study of vaccination effects on CD4 cells after COVID-19. The overall study: Two convalescent donors provided samples 16 days and one week before vaccination. Every well got a few million PBMC, which were grown with about 10 IU/ml IL-2 and roughly 9.3 ug/ml peptides. General observations from the study: There were few convalescent patients in the study and no early post-infection timepoints.

Germline V lookup: CDR1 LNHDA, CDR2 SQIVND (reference sequence). J was trimmed by 12 bases and V by 8 bases; bases with no gene match: 13. CDR3 length: 14 residues. Concerning this clone itself: Its antigen is currently unknown.

Following a roughly 11-day culture, CD4+ T cells were purified. Measured with immunoSEQ multiplex PCR; TCRdb has only the in-frame clones, and not every one. This table has tens of thousands of clones, under 85% appearing once. V gene TRBV19 combines with J gene TRBJ1-6; 7 positions match TRBD1. The source is a human donor who had a prior SARS-CoV-2 infection. Sequencing used CD4+ T cells from PBMCs cultured without peptide, obtained before COVID-19 vaccination. CDR3 protein: CASRALTGPLPLHF. DNA for the CDR3: TGTGCCAGTCGCGCTTTGACAGGGCCATTACCCCTCCACTTT.